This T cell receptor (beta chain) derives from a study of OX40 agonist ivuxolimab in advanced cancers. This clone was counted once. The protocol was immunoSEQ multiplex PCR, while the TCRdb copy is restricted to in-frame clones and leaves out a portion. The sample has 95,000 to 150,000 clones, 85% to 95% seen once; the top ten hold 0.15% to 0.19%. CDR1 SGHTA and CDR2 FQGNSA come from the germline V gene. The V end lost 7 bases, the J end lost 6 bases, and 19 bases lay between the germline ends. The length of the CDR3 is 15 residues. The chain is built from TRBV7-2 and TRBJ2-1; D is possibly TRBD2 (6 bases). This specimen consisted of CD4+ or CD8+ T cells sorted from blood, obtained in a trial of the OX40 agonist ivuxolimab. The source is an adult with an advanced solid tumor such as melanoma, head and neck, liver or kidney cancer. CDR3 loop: CASKEGPPTGNEQFF. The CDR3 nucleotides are TGTGCCAGCAAGGAGGGCCCTCCTACGGGCAATGAGCAGTTCTTC. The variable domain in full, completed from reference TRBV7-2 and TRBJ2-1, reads GAGVSQSPSNKVTEKGKDVELRCDPISGHTALYWYRQSLGQGLEFLIYFQGNSAPDKSGLPSDRFSAERTGGSVSTLTIQRTQQEDSAVYLCASKEGPPTGNEQFFGPGTRLTVL.